The 22 T cell receptor beta chains presented below share a single source sample, sequenced in a study of T cell responses to AZD1222 COVID-19 vaccine (dated by TCRdb to the early 2020s). The method was the immunoSEQ multiplex PCR assay. This is the immuneACCESS table as TCRdb keeps it, with only in-frame sequences that have V and J called. A part of the clones is gone; compared with another copy, unresolved V genes explain less than half, and the rest is unexplained. This sample gives about 120,000 clones in total; about 88% of them show up just once. The biggest ten clones account for roughly 7.4% of the sample. Interpreted using the paper, the time point label stands for: baseline before first vaccination. The material was peripheral blood, obtained on day 0 of AZD1222 vaccination. These receptors all stem from an adult in good health.

The J gene is TRBJ2-4, the V gene TRBV27, with 9 bases identical to TRBD1. Looked up from germline, CDR1 is MNHEY and CDR2 is SMNVEV (reference sequence). The ends lost 4 bases at V and 6 bases at J; junction bases unmatched: 7. CDR3 length: 15 residues. CDR3 nucleotides: TGTGCCAGCAGTTGGACAGGGGTCTTTGGAAACATTCAGTACTTC. The encoded protein is CASSWTGVFGNIQYF.

The J gene is TRBJ1-3, the V gene TRBV19; D possibly corresponds to TRBD1 (5 bases). V gave up 7 bases and J gave up 2 bases, with 12 bases separating them. Per germline, CDR1 LNHDA and CDR2 SQIVND (reference sequence). This CDR3 is 14 amino acids long. The CDR3 loop is CASIGGTPGNTIYF. CDR3 DNA: TGTGCCAGTATTGGGGGAACCCCTGGAAACACCATATATTTT.

This chain connects TRBV28 to TRBJ1-6; 8 bases agree with TRBD1. Trimming cost V 6 bases and J 6 bases; bases outside gene matches: 10. CDR3 size: 16 residues. Germline V gene data show CDR1 as MDHEN and CDR2 as SYDVKM. CDR3 in DNA: TGTGCCAGCAGCCCCGAGGACAGGGAGTTTAATTCACCCCTCCACTTT. Residues: CASSPEDREFNSPLHF.

This clone was observed once. The rearrangement joins TRBV5-6 to TRBJ1-1; 7 bases align to TRBD1. J gave up 5 bases and V 0 bases, and 7 bases lay outside the gene matches. The germline gives CDR1 SGHDT, CDR2 YYEEEE. The CDR3 sequence is 15 residues long. CDR3 nucleotide sequence: TGTGCCAGCAGCTTGGGTTTTCAGGGGGGGACTGAAGCTTTCTTT. Its protein product is CASSLGFQGGTEAFF.

The chain employs TRBV4-2 and TRBJ2-1; 7 bases line up with TRBD2. This CDR3 comprises 15 residues. Germline CDR1 reads LGHNA; CDR2 reads YNFKEQ. V was pared by 4 bases and J by 0 bases, with 3 bases of the junction left unmatched. The DNA for the CDR3 is TGTGCCAGCAGCCGACTAGCCCGCTCCTACAATGAGCAGTTCTTC. Its translation: CASSRLARSYNEQFF.

This clone was found a few times. The chain uses TRBV6-5 and TRBJ2-2, with D uncertain. Germline lookup yields CDR1 MNHEY and CDR2 SVGAGI. The V and J ends lost 2 bases and 3 bases respectively, with 4 bases between them. This CDR3 contains 13 residues. CDR3 in amino acids: CASSYHYTGELFF. The CDR3 nucleotides are TGTGCCAGCAGTTACCACTACACCGGGGAGCTGTTTTTT.

The chain recombines TRBV14 with TRBJ1-1; unclear D gene. The CDR3 length is 15 residues. CDR1 and CDR2 (germline): SGHDN, FVKESK. Trimming removed 0 bases at V and 0 bases at J, with 8 bases between. For the CDR3, the DNA is TGTGCCAGCAGCCAAGAAAGAAATTTGAACACTGAAGCTTTCTTT. Protein sequence: CASSQERNLNTEAFF.

The table lists this clone with a count of one. V gene TRBV28 combines with J gene TRBJ2-7, with D perhaps given as TRBD1 or TRBD2 (5 bases each). V lost 4 bases to trimming and J lost 5 bases, with 12 bases between them. The CDR3 contains 13 residues. The V gene's germline CDR1 is MDHEN and CDR2 SYDVKM. This CDR3 reads CASSSPGRDEQYF. The CDR3 DNA is TGTGCCAGCAGTTCTCCAGGGCGGGACGAGCAGTACTTC. Supplemented by reference TRBV28 and TRBJ2-7, the full variable domain reads DVKVTQSSRYLVKRTGEKVFLECVQDMDHENMFWYRQDPGLGLRLIYFSYDVKMKEKGDIPEGYSVSREKKERFSLILESASTNQTSMYLCASSSPGRDEQYFGPGTRLTVT.

CDR3 loop: CASRPTSGRNEQFF. The CDR3 DNA is TGTGCCAGCAGGCCCACTAGCGGGAGGAATGAGCAGTTCTTC. The gene calls are TRBV7-3 and TRBJ2-1; 12 bases fit TRBD2. The CDR3 contains 14 residues. Germline loops: CDR1 SGHTA, CDR2 FQGTGA. The ends lost 6 bases at V and 7 bases at J; junction bases unmatched: 4.

Here the CDR3 reads CASSLTAGREQYF. In DNA form, the CDR3 reads TGTGCCAGCAGCTTAACGGCAGGACGCGAGCAGTACTTC. The genes are TRBV7-3 and TRBJ2-7, with D unresolved. Between the trimmed V and J ends, which lost 0 bases and 6 bases, there was a span of 9 bases. This CDR3 region has 13 residues. Germline-derived CDR1 and CDR2 are SGHTA and FQGTGA.

The chain's CDR3 is CASSLSGLEAFF. Here the CDR3 DNA reads TGTGCCAGCAGTTTATCAGGCCTTGAAGCTTTCTTT. The gene calls are TRBV28 and TRBJ1-1; D gene unclear. Trimming stripped 1 base from V and 7 bases from J, with 7 bases between. The CDR3 runs 12 residues. The germline V gene has CDR1 MDHEN and CDR2 SYDVKM.

The chain recombines TRBV7-3 with TRBJ2-7; a weak D match, TRBD2 (6 bases). There are 13 residues in the CDR3. The germline V gene encodes CDR1 SGHTA and CDR2 FQGTGA. V was shortened by 1 base and J by 6 bases, with 10 bases between the two germline ends. The DNA of the CDR3 is TGTGCCAGCAGCTTAAGCGGGGATGCCGAGCAGTACTTC. As protein: CASSLSGDAEQYF.

The V and J genes are TRBV28 and TRBJ1-5; D uncertain. V gave up 7 bases and J gave up 0 bases, with 13 bases separating them. CDR1 and CDR2 from the germline V gene are MDHEN and SYDVKM. This CDR3 is built from 15 residues. The CDR3 bases are TGTGCCAGCAAACCCAGTCGTTATAGCAATCAGCCCCAGCATTTT. It specifies CASKPSRYSNQPQHF.

V and J are TRBV19 and TRBJ2-7; D gene uncertain. Germline assignment: CDR1 LNHDA and CDR2 SQIVND (reference sequence). V was clipped by 5 bases and J by 0 bases, with 11 bases between them. This CDR3 has 14 residues. The CDR3 is CASSPPSNSYEQYF. The CDR3 DNA follows: TGTGCCAGTAGTCCCCCCAGTAACTCCTACGAGCAGTACTTC.

The chain combines TRBV5-1 with TRBJ1-6; 8 nucleotides agree with TRBD1. The CDR3 runs to 16 residues. J lost 7 bases, V lost 0 bases, and 6 bases had no gene match. Looked up from germline, CDR1 is SGHRS and CDR2 is YFSETQ. The CDR3 coding sequence is TGCGCCAGCAGCTTGGAAGGACAGGGAAACAATTCACCCCTCCACTTT. Translation: CASSLEGQGNNSPLHF. The variable domain in full, with the rest retrieved from reference TRBV5-1 and TRBJ1-6, is KAGVTQTPRYLIKTRGQQVTLSCSPISGHRSVSWYQQTPGQGLQFLFEYFSETQRNKGNFPGRFSGRQFSNSRSEMNVSTLELGDSALYLCASSLEGQGNNSPLHFGNGTRLTVT.

This sequence joins TRBV2 and TRBJ2-1, with 7 bases matching TRBD2. V dropped 7 bases and J dropped 9; count of bases not matched to a gene: 9. The CDR3 has 13 amino acids. Germline-derived CDR1 and CDR2 are SNHLY and FYNNEI. CDR3 DNA sequence: TGTGCCAGCAAGGTGCCCTCGGGAGGTGAGCAGTTCTTC. It yields the protein CASKVPSGGEQFF. Using reference TRBV2 and TRBJ2-1 for the parts outside the CDR3, the full variable domain is EPEVTQTPSHQVTQMGQEVILRCVPISNHLYFYWYRQILGQKVEFLVSFYNNEISEKSEIFDDQFSVERPDGSNFTLKIRSTKLEDSAMYFCASKVPSGGEQFFGPGTRLTVL.

This clone was seen a handful of times. The J gene is TRBJ2-5, the V gene TRBV28; 7 bases fit TRBD1. Trimming removed 5 bases from V and 5 bases from J; junction bases left unmatched: 8. The CDR3 extends over 14 amino acids. Germline lookup yields CDR1 MDHEN and CDR2 SYDVKM. The CDR3 region is CASSRTGEWETQYF. DNA for the CDR3: TGTGCCAGCAGTCGGACAGGCGAGTGGGAGACCCAGTACTTC.

The sample holds one count of this clone. The genes are TRBV11-2 and TRBJ2-3; 8 positions agree with TRBD2. The CDR3 extends over 14 amino acids. V dropped 5 bases and J dropped 3; count of bases not matched to a gene: 4. The V gene's germline CDR1 is SGHAT and CDR2 FQNNGV. CDR3 sequence (DNA): TGTGCCAGCAGCCCTCGCGGGGGGACAGATACGCAGTATTTT. Protein sequence: CASSPRGGTDTQYF.

CDR3 nucleotides: TGTGCCAGCAGTTTTAACAGGGGACCGAACACCGGGGAGCTGTTTTTT. Its protein is CASSFNRGPNTGELFF. The chain employs TRBV7-7 and TRBJ2-2; 7 bases match TRBD1. The V gene's germline CDR1 is SSHAT and CDR2 FNYEAQ (reference sequence). With V trimmed by 6 bases and J by 0 bases, 7 bases remained unmatched. The CDR3 totals 16 residues.

This clone was counted a single time. The chain combines TRBV5-1 with TRBJ1-1, with D perhaps matching TRBD1 (6 bases). Looked up from germline, CDR1 is SGHRS and CDR2 is YFSETQ. V lost 4 bases and J 10 bases, leaving 20 bases between the germline ends. The CDR3 loop spans 14 amino acids. CDR3 sequence (DNA): TGCGCCAGCAGCCTGGGGACGAACCAGGGGCCAGCTTTCTTT. Residues: CASSLGTNQGPAFF.

The chain couples TRBV7-2 to TRBJ2-1; possibly TRBD2 for D (6 bases). This CDR3 spans 15 amino acids. The V end was cut by 4 bases, the J end by 5 bases, with 15 bases between. The germline V gene encodes CDR1 SGHTA and CDR2 FQGNSA. The CDR3: CASSWGTYMNNEQFF. CDR3 DNA sequence: TGTGCCAGCAGCTGGGGGACTTATATGAACAATGAGCAGTTCTTC.

The chain employs TRBV29-1 and TRBJ1-1, with TRBD1 identical over 8 bases. Germline CDR1 is SQVTM and CDR2 is ANQGSEA. This CDR3 contains 14 residues. J gave up 4 bases and V 7 bases, and 11 bases lay outside the gene matches. CDR3 DNA: TGCAGCGCCGGCGGCGGACAGGGAAGCACTGAAGCTTTCTTT. It specifies CSAGGGQGSTEAFF.